This T cell receptor (beta chain) was captured in a study of blood T cell repertoires in COVID-19. The CDR3 extends over 12 amino acids. V lost 4 bases and J lost 5, with 9 bases in between. Germline V gives CDR1 SGHTA, CDR2 FQGTGA. Recruited during active infection, patients (from Seattle) were subsequently followed longitudinally. Per the study methods: Estimated nucleated cell counts came from reference gene primer amplification. Clones were read by immunoSEQ multiplex PCR, and TCRdb kept only the in-frame ones, dropping some. V and J calls and clone size are given by that table; D and trimming were obtained from the DNA. Here the sample spans about 350,000 clones, around 86% being singletons.

This TCR was sampled from a woman between 50 and 59 years old with COVID-19, enrolled during active disease. The genes are TRBV7-3 and TRBJ2-7; D may be TRBD1 (6 bases). The sequencing input was peripheral blood. CDR3 sequence reads: CASSSGADEQYF. The CDR3 DNA sequence: TGTGCCAGCAGCTCAGGGGCTGACGAGCAGTACTTC.